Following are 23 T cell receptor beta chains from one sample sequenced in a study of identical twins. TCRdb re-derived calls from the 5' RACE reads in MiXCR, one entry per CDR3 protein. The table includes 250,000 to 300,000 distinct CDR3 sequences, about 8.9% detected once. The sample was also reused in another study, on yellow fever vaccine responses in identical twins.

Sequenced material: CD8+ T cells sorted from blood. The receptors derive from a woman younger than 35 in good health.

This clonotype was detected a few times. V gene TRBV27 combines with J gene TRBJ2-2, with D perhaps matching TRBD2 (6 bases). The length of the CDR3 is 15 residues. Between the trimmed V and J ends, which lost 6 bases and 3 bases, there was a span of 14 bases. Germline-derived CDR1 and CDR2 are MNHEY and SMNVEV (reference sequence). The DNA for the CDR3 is TGTGCCAGCAGGGAGGCGGGGAGTGACACCGGGGAGCTGTTTTTT. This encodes CASREAGSDTGELFF.

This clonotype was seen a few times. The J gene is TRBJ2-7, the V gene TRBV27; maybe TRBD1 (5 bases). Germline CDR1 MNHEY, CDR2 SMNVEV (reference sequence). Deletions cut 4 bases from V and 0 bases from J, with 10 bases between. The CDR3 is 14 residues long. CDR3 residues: CASSWSDSSYEQYF. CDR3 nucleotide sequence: TGTGCCAGCAGTTGGAGTGACAGCTCCTACGAGCAGTACTTC.

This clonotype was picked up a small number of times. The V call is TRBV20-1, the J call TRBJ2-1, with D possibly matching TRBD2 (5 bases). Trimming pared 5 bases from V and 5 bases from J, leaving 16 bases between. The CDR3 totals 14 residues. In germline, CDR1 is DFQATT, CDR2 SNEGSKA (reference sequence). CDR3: CSASLAGDHNEQFF. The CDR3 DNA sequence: TGCAGTGCTTCCCTAGCTGGAGACCACAATGAGCAGTTCTTC.

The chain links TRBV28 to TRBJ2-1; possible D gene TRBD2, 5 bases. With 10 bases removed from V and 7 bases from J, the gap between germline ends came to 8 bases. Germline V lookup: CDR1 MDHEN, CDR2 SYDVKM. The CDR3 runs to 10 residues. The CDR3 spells CATGDNEQFF. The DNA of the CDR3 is TGTGCCACCGGGGATAATGAGCAGTTCTTC.

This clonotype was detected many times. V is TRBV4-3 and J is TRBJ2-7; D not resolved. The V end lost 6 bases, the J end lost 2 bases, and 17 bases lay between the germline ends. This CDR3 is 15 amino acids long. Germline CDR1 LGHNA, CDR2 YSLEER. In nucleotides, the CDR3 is TGCGCCAGCAGTTTATCATCCCCAGGACCCTACGAGCAGTACTTC. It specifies CASSLSSPGPYEQYF.

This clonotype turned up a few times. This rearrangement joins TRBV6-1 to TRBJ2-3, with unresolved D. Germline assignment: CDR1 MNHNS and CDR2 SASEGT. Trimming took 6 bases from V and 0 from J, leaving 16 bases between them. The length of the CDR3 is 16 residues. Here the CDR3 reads CASSSEVARSTDTQYF. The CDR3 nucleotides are TGTGCCAGCAGCTCCGAAGTTGCTAGGAGCACAGATACGCAGTATTTT.

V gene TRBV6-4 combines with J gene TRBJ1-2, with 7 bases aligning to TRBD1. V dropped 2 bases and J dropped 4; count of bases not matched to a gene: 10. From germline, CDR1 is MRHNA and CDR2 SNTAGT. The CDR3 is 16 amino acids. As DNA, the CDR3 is TGTGCCAGCAGTGACCACCCGACAGGGCATCCCTATGGCTACACCTTC. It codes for CASSDHPTGHPYGYTF.

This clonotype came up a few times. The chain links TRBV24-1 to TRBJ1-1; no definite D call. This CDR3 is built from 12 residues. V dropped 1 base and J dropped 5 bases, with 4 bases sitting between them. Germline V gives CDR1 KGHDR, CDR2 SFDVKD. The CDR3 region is CATSDFGTEAFF. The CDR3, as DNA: TGTGCCACCAGTGATTTTGGGACTGAAGCTTTCTTT.

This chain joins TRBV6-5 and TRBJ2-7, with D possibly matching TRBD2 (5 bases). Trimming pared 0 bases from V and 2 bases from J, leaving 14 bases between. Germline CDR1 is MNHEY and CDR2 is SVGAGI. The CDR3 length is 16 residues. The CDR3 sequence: CASSYSTPQEAYEQYF. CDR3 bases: TGTGCCAGCAGTTACTCGACTCCCCAGGAGGCCTACGAGCAGTACTTC.

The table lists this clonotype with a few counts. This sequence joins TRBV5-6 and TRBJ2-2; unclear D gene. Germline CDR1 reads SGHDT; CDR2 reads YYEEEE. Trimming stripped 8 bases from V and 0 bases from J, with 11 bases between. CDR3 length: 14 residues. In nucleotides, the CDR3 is TGTGCCAGGCCGGCGCAAGCGAACACCGGGGAGCTGTTTTTT. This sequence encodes CARPAQANTGELFF. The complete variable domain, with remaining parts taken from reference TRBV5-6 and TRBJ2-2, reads DAGVTQSPTHLIKTRGQQVTLRCSPKSGHDTVSWYQQALGQGPQFIFQYYEEEERQRGNFPDRFSGHQFPNYSSELNVNALLLGDSALYLCARPAQANTGELFFGEGSRLTVL.

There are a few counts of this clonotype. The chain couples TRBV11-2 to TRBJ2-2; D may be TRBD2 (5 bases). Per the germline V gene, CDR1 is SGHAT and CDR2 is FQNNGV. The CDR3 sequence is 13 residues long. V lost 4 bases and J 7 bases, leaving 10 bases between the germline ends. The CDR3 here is CASSSEVNGELFF. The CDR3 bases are TGTGCCAGCAGCTCGGAGGTCAACGGGGAGCTGTTTTTT.

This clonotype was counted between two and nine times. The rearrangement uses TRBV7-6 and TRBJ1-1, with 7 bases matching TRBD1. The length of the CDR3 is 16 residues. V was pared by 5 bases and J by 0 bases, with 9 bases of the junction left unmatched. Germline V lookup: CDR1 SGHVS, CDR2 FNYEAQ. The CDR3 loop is CASSPRDSRMNTEAFF. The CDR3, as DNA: TGTGCCAGCAGCCCCCGGGACAGCAGGATGAACACTGAAGCTTTCTTT.

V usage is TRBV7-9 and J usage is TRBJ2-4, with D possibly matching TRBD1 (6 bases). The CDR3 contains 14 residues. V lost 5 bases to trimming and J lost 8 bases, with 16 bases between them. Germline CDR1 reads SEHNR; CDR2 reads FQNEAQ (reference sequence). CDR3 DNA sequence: TGTGCCAGCAGCGAAGGACAGCCCGGGGACATTCAGTACTTC. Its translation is CASSEGQPGDIQYF.

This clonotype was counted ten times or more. The CDR3 protein is CATSDLNGMETQYF. In DNA, the CDR3 is TGTGCCACCAGTGACCTGAACGGGATGGAGACCCAGTACTTC. This rearrangement joins TRBV24-1 to TRBJ2-5, with TRBD2 as a possible D gene (5 bases). CDR3 length: 14 amino acids. Trimming left V 4 bases short and J 5 bases short, with 13 bases between. From germline, CDR1 is KGHDR and CDR2 SFDVKD.

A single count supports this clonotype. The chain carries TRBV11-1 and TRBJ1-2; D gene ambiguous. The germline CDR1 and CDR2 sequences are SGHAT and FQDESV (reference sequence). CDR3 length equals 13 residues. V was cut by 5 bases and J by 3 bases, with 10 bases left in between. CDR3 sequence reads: CASSPYSDYGYTF. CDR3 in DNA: TGTGCCAGCAGCCCCTACAGTGACTATGGCTACACCTTC.

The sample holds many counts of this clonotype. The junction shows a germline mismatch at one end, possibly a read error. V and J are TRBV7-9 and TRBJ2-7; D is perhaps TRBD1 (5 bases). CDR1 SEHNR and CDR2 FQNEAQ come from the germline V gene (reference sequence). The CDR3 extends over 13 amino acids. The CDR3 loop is CASSLGSGYEQYF. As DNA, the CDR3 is TGCGCCAGCAGCTTGGGGTCAGGGTACGAGCAGTACTTC.

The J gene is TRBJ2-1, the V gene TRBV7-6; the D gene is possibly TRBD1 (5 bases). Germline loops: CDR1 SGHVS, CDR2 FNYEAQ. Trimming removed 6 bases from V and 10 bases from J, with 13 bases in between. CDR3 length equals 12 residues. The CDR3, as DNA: TGTGCCAGCAGTCACGTAGGGGTGGAGCAGTTCTTC. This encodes CASSHVGVEQFF.

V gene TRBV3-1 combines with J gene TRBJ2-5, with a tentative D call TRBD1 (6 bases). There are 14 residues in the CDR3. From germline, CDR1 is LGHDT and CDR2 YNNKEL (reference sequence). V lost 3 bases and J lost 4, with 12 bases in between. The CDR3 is CASSHDRPPETQYF. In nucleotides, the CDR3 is TGTGCCAGCAGCCACGACAGGCCCCCAGAGACCCAGTACTTC.

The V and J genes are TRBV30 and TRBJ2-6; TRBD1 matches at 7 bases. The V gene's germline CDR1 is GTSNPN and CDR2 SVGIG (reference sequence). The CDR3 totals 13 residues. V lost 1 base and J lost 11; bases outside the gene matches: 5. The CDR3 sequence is CAWSAGDRDVLTF. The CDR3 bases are TGTGCCTGGAGTGCTGGGGACAGAGACGTCCTGACTTTC.

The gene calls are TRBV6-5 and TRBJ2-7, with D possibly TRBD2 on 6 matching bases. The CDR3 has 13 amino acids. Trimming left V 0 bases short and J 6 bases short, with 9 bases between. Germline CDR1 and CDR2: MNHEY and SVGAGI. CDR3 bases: TGTGCCAGCAGTTACTCGGTGGGAGGCGAGCAGTACTTC. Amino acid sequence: CASSYSVGGEQYF.

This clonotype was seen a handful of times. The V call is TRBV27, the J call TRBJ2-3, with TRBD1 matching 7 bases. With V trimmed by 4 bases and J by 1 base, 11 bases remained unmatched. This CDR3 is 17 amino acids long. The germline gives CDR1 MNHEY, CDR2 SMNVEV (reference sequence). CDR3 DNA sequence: TGTGCCAGCAGTTCTTACCTACAGGGGACGGGCACAGATACGCAGTATTTT. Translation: CASSSYLQGTGTDTQYF.

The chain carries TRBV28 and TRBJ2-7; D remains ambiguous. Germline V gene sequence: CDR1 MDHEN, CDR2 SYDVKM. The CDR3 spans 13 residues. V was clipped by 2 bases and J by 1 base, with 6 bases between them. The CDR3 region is CASSLSESYEQYF. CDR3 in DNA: TGTGCCAGCAGTTTAAGTGAATCCTACGAGCAGTACTTC.

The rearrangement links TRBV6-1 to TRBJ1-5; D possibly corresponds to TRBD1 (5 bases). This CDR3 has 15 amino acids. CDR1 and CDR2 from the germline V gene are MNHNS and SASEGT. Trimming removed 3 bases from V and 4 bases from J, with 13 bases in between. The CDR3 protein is CASSDLFGANQPQHF. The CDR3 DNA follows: TGTGCCAGCAGTGACCTCTTTGGGGCAAATCAGCCCCAGCATTTT.